The source of this T cell receptor beta chain is a study of post-analysis software for immune sequencing data. Germline V gene lookup returns CDR1 DFQATT and CDR2 SNEGSKA (reference sequence). Trimming shortened V by 6 bases and J by 2 bases, and 18 bases separated the two germline ends. This CDR3 is 15 amino acids long. Whole-study findings and limits: Significantly lower normalized Chao1 diversity was found in patients with multiple sclerosis relative to controls. TRBV segments more frequent in patients than in controls numbered roughly five and included TRBV5-6, TRBV5-1 and TRBV20-1.

Carried by the TCR beta cDNA libraries were unique molecular identifiers. A single record per CDR3 protein comes from TCRdb applying MiXCR to the PCR reads. The table includes fewer than 600,000 distinct CDR3 sequences, under 55% detected once. Points on this clonotype: Its antigen remains unidentified.

This receptor was identified in a girl under 18 with multiple sclerosis. V is TRBV20-1 and J is TRBJ2-3, with D possibly called TRBD1 or TRBD2 (7 bases each). Sequencing was performed on blood. The CDR3 DNA sequence: TGCAGTGCCCGGAGGGAGGGGGCCTACACAGATACGCAGTATTTT. Its translation: CSARREGAYTDTQYF.